The rows below give T cell receptor beta chains drawn from one sample of a study of cytomegalovirus exposure and HLA in healthy donors. Here immunoSEQ multiplex PCR was the method, and the copy in TCRdb shows in-frame clones only, minus some. The repertoire has 98,000 or so clones, approximately 95% of them found once; the top ten carry 0.67%. The sequenced sample consisted of PBMCs. These receptors were taken from a woman younger than 30 in good health and CMV-seronegative. Both conserved end residues are part of each CDR3. The order of the fields is V gene, CDR3 protein.

V gene: TRBV15; CDR3 protein: CATSSTRLTTEAFF
V gene: TRBV5-6; CDR3 protein: CASSLGAGINGYTF
V gene: TRBV9; CDR3 protein: CASSVETRNTDTQYF
V gene: TRBV9; CDR3 protein: CASSVGSERSYEQYF
V gene: TRBV19; CDR3 protein: CASSIDGQGSTDTQYF
V gene: TRBV28; CDR3 protein: CASSSGAVGHETQYF
V gene: TRBV5-1; CDR3 protein: CASSLNGGSSYEQYF
V gene: TRBV7-6; CDR3 protein: CASSPPPAGGGEQFF
V gene: TRBV6-4; CDR3 protein: CASSVQSGSTDTQYF
V gene: TRBV7-6; CDR3 protein: CASSLGGGQGSSYEQYF
V gene: TRBV5-1; CDR3 protein: CASSLGGDPYEQYF
V gene: TRBV29-1; CDR3 protein: CSVDPIAGGQETQYF
V gene: TRBV5-4; CDR3 protein: CASRLNPDNEQFF
V gene: TRBV28; CDR3 protein: CASSVGDTEAFF
V gene: TRBV30; CDR3 protein: CAWSAQGLGLHF
V gene: TRBV27; CDR3 protein: CASSEGLLFSYNSPLHF
V gene: TRBV14; CDR3 protein: CASSQTGETGENQPQHF
V gene: TRBV28; CDR3 protein: CASSSPQGNQPQHF
V gene: TRBV7-2; CDR3 protein: CASSLWQGGNQPQHF
V gene: TRBV29-1; CDR3 protein: CSVGASRATGELFF
V gene: TRBV27; CDR3 protein: CASSHRGIGEKLFF
V gene: TRBV19; CDR3 protein: CASRDGGREKLFF
V gene: TRBV19; CDR3 protein: CASTTDRPNTEAFF
V gene: TRBV28; CDR3 protein: CATRRVAGRPTDTQYF
V gene: TRBV28; CDR3 protein: CASSLGTYDGYTF
V gene: TRBV12-5; CDR3 protein: CASKGEQAGDEQFF
V gene: TRBV7-8; CDR3 protein: CASSLAKQGAGGYTF
V gene: TRBV27; CDR3 protein: CASSLTGAPTLGYTF
V gene: TRBV6-6; CDR3 protein: CASSPGVSSYNEQFF
V gene: TRBV27; CDR3 protein: CASSSRGLSSYNEQFF
V gene: TRBV21-1; CDR3 protein: CASSRMRGINYGYTF
V gene: TRBV5-6; CDR3 protein: CASSSRGYSNQPQHF
V gene: TRBV27; CDR3 protein: CASSGDLLASGSFGQFF
V gene: TRBV9; CDR3 protein: CASRQQGATGYTF
V gene: TRBV2; CDR3 protein: CASKGQRHSSTEAFF
V gene: TRBV30; CDR3 protein: CAWSVRAGTEAFF
V gene: TRBV21-1; CDR3 protein: CASSKVRGLAGGRDTGELFF
V gene: TRBV4-1; CDR3 protein: CASSQDGGPTGDTQYF
V gene: TRBV4-1; CDR3 protein: CASSQEGRTSLSSYNEQFF
V gene: TRBV6-5; CDR3 protein: CASSYAGGEETQYF
V gene: TRBV7-9; CDR3 protein: CASSLPGTSGGVSADTQYF
V gene: TRBV7-6; CDR3 protein: CASSLAGVVETQYF